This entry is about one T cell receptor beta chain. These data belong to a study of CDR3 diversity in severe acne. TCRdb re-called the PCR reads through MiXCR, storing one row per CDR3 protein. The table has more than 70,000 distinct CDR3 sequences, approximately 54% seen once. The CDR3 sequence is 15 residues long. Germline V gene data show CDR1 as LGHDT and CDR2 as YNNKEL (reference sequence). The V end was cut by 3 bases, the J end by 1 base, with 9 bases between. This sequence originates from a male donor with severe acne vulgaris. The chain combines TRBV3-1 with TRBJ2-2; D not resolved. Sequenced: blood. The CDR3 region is CASSHPRWNTGELFF. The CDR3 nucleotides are TGTGCCAGCAGCCACCCCAGGTGGAACACCGGGGAGCTGTTTTTT.